The sequence of this T cell receptor beta chain was determined in a study of shared clonotypes between healthy human individuals. Study results and limitations: The naive CD4 repertoires of a handful of donors were compared, and approximately 4.7% of clonotypes were shared.

The CDR3 is made up of 14 amino acids. Trimming cost V 2 bases and J 0 bases, with 5 bases left between them. Germline CDR1 reads MDHEN; CDR2 reads SYDVKM. Using immunoSEQ multiplex PCR, the repertoire was profiled, and TCRdb retains in-frame clones only, with some absent. The table shows about 2.5 million clones, with less than 95% occurring only once. As regards this clone: Its antigen is unidentified. Additional DNA sequences in this sample encode the identical CDR3.

The source material was naive CD4+ T cells from PBMCs. The subset is: CD45RA+ positively selected. The receptor comes from a man aged 18 to 30 in good health. Some clones in this sample may be carry-over from other donors' samples. This sequence joins TRBV28 and TRBJ2-1; the D gene is possibly TRBD1 (5 bases). The CDR3: CASSLRGSYNEQFF. The CDR3 bases are TGTGCCAGCAGTTTAAGGGGCTCCTACAATGAGCAGTTCTTC.